The clone carrying this TCR beta chain was seen a handful of times. Using RNA transcripts as the source, TCR beta CDR3 regions were amplified. HTBI primers were used for first-round RT-PCR of the TCR CDR3. MiXCR, applied by TCRdb to the multiplex PCR reads, yields one record per CDR3 protein. This table has about half a million distinct CDR3 sequences, just under 20% appearing once. Germline trimming cut 6 bases from V and 8 bases from J; bases unmatched to any gene: 14. From germline, CDR1 is MNHEY and CDR2 SVGEGT. CDR3 length: 18 residues. The data belong to a study of T cells in Graves' hyperthyroidism and ophthalmopathy.

This sequence joins TRBV6-2 or TRBV6-3 and TRBJ2-4; TRBD2 aligns across 15 bases. The sequence was collected from a man between 35 and 55 years old with Graves' ophthalmopathy. Sequencing was carried out using blood. The CDR3 protein is CASSSPGLAGGGGDIQYF. CDR3 nucleotide sequence: TGTGCCAGCAGCTCTCCGGGACTAGCGGGAGGCGGAGGTGACATTCAGTACTTC.